The 15 T cell receptor beta chains reported below all come from one sample, sequenced in a study of human T cells and chemical hapten exposure. The time point was: pre-sensitization, week 0. This sample's treatment: therapeutic diphenylcyclopropenone sensitization with weekly scalp DPC. TCRdb passed the RACE reads through MiXCR, listing each CDR3 protein once. The sample records a few hundred thousand distinct CDR3 sequences, 4.5% to 7% being singletons. The sequenced sample was whole blood, obtained in connection with sensitization to the hapten diphenylcyclopropenone (DPC). These receptors originate from a woman aged 18-30 years with alopecia areata. Some clones in this sample may be carry-over from other donors' samples.

This chain links TRBV28 with TRBJ2-3; 14 bases fit TRBD2. Germline V gene lookup returns CDR1 MDHEN and CDR2 SYDVKM. This CDR3 spans 18 amino acids. Trimming at V came to 0 bases and at J to 0 bases, leaving 2 bases not matched to a gene. The CDR3: CASSLWRLAGGSTDTQYF. DNA for the CDR3: TGTGCCAGCAGTTTATGGAGACTAGCGGGGGGGAGCACAGATACGCAGTATTTT.

Only a few counts were recorded for this clonotype. The genes are TRBV4-3 and TRBJ1-2, with 9 bases aligning to TRBD1. V gave up 3 bases and J gave up 8 bases; unmatched junction bases: 7. The CDR3 runs to 14 residues. The germline gives CDR1 LGHNA, CDR2 YSLEER. The chain's CDR3 is CASSQLQGAQGYTF. Written as DNA, the CDR3 is TGCGCCAGCAGCCAGTTACAGGGGGCGCAGGGCTACACCTTC.

This clonotype was seen at least ten times. The chain recombines TRBV7-2 with TRBJ1-4, with TRBD1 as a possible D gene (5 bases). V lost 5 bases to trimming and J lost 7 bases, with 14 bases between them. The CDR3 has 14 residues. The germline gives CDR1 SGHTA, CDR2 FQGNSA. CDR3 residues: CASSRWVQGEKLFF. The DNA of the CDR3 is TGTGCCAGCAGCCGCTGGGTTCAGGGTGAAAAACTGTTTTTT.

This clonotype was counted once. The junction differs from germline at one of its ends, possibly a read error. The rearrangement joins TRBV9 to TRBJ1-5; 7 nucleotides agree with TRBD1. The CDR3 has 13 amino acids. The V gene's germline CDR1 is SGDLS and CDR2 YYNGEE. The CDR3 DNA sequence: TGTGCCAGCAGCGTCAGGGGGGATCAGCCCAAGCATTTT. Protein: CASSVRGDQPKHF.

This clonotype was recorded many times. As DNA, the CDR3 is TGTGCTAGTGGTTTGGTACGGGGTCTCAAGTATTTT. It encodes CASGLVRGLKYF. The chain is built from TRBV12-5 and TRBJ2-3; possibly TRBD2 for D (5 bases). Germline CDR1 reads LGHNT; CDR2 reads FRNRAP. This CDR3 spans 12 amino acids. V lost 0 bases and J 13 bases, leaving 11 bases between the germline ends.

This chain joins TRBV18 and TRBJ1-1; TRBD1 is a possible D gene (5 bases). The length of the CDR3 is 14 residues. Trimming left V 6 bases short and J 3 bases short, with 14 bases between. Germline assignment: CDR1 KGHSH and CDR2 LQKENI. The CDR3 is CASSRVPGDTEAFF. DNA for the CDR3: TGTGCCAGCTCTCGGGTACCGGGGGACACTGAAGCTTTCTTT.

This clonotype was seen many times. The rearrangement uses TRBV5-1 and TRBJ2-5; TRBD1 matches 10 bases. The V and J ends lost 0 bases and 4 bases, in that order; junction bases with no gene match: 3. The CDR3 totals 15 residues. The V gene's germline CDR1 is SGHRS and CDR2 YFSETQ. The CDR3 nucleotides read TGCGCCAGCAGCTTGGTTGGACAGGGGGTAGAGACCCAGTACTTC. This codes for CASSLVGQGVETQYF.

This clonotype came up a few times. The rearrangement links TRBV12-3 or TRBV12-4 to TRBJ2-3, with TRBD1 matching 7 bases. This CDR3 comprises 15 residues. Trimming cost V 2 bases and J 6 bases; bases outside gene matches: 8. As DNA, the CDR3 is TGTGCCAGCAGTTTATGGGACAGCTCCCGGGATACGCAGTATTTT. It codes for CASSLWDSSRDTQYF.

This clonotype was seen a handful of times. The V call is TRBV27, the J call TRBJ1-6, with 7 bases aligning to TRBD1. Germline V gene lookup returns CDR1 MNHEY and CDR2 SMNVEV (reference sequence). The length of the CDR3 is 17 residues. V lost 4 bases, J lost 9 bases, and 15 bases stayed unmatched. This chain's CDR3 is CASSSQLRTGRASPLHF. The CDR3 DNA reads TGTGCCAGCAGTTCCCAGTTAAGGACAGGACGGGCTTCACCCCTCCACTTT.

The chain employs TRBV5-1 and TRBJ2-7; tentatively, D is TRBD1 (6 bases). The CDR3 totals 14 residues. Trimming took 1 base from V and 2 from J, leaving 10 bases between them. Germline-derived CDR1 and CDR2 are SGHRS and YFSETQ. The CDR3 DNA sequence: TGCGCCAGCAGCTTGTCGACAGGTACCTACGAGCAGTACTTC. Its translation: CASSLSTGTYEQYF.

This clonotype showed up many times. The genes are TRBV5-1 and TRBJ1-4; D gene uncertain. Germline V gives CDR1 SGHRS, CDR2 YFSETQ. The CDR3 covers 14 residues. Deletions cut 4 bases from V and 0 bases from J, with 7 bases between. The CDR3 region is CASSLQTTNEKLFF. CDR3 DNA sequence: TGCGCCAGCAGCCTTCAGACAACTAATGAAAAACTGTTTTTT. Using reference TRBV5-1 and TRBJ1-4 for the parts outside the CDR3, the full variable domain is KAGVTQTPRYLIKTRGQQVTLSCSPISGHRSVSWYQQTPGQGLQFLFEYFSETQRNKGNFPGRFSGRQFSNSRSEMNVSTLELGDSALYLCASSLQTTNEKLFFGSGTQLSVL.

This clonotype was observed a handful of times. The chain recombines TRBV7-9 with TRBJ2-5; no reliable D call. Trimming pared 0 bases from V and 5 bases from J, leaving 13 bases between. Germline-derived CDR1 and CDR2 are SEHNR and FQNEAQ (reference sequence). The CDR3 has 15 amino acids. CDR3 protein: CASSLALWRSETQYF. CDR3 bases: TGTGCCAGCAGCTTAGCGCTGTGGCGATCCGAGACCCAGTACTTC.

This clonotype came up many times. The CDR3 DNA reads as TGTGCCAGCAGCCCAAGCCGACAGGACTACGAGCAGTACTTC. As protein: CASSPSRQDYEQYF. The chain couples TRBV7-2 to TRBJ2-7; a possible D gene is TRBD1 (6 bases). V was pared by 5 bases and J by 3 bases, with 14 bases between. Germline assignment: CDR1 SGHTA and CDR2 FQGNSA. This CDR3 is 14 amino acids long.

This clonotype was recorded once. This sequence may be a read error, since a much larger clone differs from it by one base. V gene TRBV2 combines with J gene TRBJ2-5; TRBD2 might be the D (6 bases). Germline V gene data show CDR1 as SNHLY and CDR2 as FYNNEI. V was shortened by 8 bases and J by 1 base, with 11 bases between the two germline ends. This CDR3 spans 13 amino acids. The DNA of the CDR3 is TGTGCCAGCTACGTGGGACTCCAAGAGACCCAGTACTTC. Amino acid sequence: CASYVGLQETQYF.

This clonotype was found many times. This sequence joins TRBV7-9 and TRBJ2-4; TRBD1 matches at 9 bases. Trimming removed 5 bases from V and 6 bases from J; junction bases left unmatched: 5. This CDR3 is 14 amino acids long. The germline V gene encodes CDR1 SEHNR and CDR2 FQNEAQ (reference sequence). The CDR3 bases are TGTGCCAGCAGCCACGAGGACAGGGGAAACATTCAGTACTTC. This gives the protein CASSHEDRGNIQYF.